This T cell receptor beta chain originates from a study of blood T cells in healthy people across ages. With a J-beta primer mix and a sample-barcoded 5' primer, a second PCR ran 7 to 11 cycles. TCRdb re-called the 5' RACE reads with MiXCR, one entry per CDR3 protein. Seen here are 750,000 to 850,000 distinct CDR3 sequences, about 25% observed once, and the top ten hold approximately 4%. Healthy Caucasians from Russia aged about 6 to 90 served as donors. Isolating PBMCs gave at least 6 million of these cells per sample. The V gene lost 0 bases and the J gene lost 2 bases, with 8 bases spanning the gap. Germline CDR1 SGDLS, CDR2 YYNGEE. The CDR3 consists of 14 residues. This clonotype turned up a few times. These same data were also listed under a study on T cells of mothers and their children.

The clonotype originates from a boy aged 5 to 17 in good health. The chain combines TRBV9 with TRBJ1-1; D uncertain. The source material was blood. The CDR3: CASSVGNDNTEAFF. The CDR3 nucleotides are TGTGCCAGCAGCGTAGGGAACGACAACACTGAAGCTTTCTTT.